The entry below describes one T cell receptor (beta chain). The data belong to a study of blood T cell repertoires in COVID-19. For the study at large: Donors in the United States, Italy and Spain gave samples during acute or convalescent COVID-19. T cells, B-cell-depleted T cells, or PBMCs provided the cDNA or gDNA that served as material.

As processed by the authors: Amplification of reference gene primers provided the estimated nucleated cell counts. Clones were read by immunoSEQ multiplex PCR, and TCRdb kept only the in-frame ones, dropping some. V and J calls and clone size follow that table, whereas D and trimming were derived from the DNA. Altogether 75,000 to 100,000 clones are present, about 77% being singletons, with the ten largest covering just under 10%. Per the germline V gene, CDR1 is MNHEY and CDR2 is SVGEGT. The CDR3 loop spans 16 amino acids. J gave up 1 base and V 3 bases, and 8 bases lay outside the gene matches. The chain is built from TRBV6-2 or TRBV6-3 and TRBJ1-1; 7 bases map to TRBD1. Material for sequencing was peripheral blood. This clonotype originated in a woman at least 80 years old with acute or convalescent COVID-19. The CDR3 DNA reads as TGTGCCAGCAGTTATGCTTACAGGGGAAGGAACACTGAAGCTTTCTTT. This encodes CASSYAYRGRNTEAFF.